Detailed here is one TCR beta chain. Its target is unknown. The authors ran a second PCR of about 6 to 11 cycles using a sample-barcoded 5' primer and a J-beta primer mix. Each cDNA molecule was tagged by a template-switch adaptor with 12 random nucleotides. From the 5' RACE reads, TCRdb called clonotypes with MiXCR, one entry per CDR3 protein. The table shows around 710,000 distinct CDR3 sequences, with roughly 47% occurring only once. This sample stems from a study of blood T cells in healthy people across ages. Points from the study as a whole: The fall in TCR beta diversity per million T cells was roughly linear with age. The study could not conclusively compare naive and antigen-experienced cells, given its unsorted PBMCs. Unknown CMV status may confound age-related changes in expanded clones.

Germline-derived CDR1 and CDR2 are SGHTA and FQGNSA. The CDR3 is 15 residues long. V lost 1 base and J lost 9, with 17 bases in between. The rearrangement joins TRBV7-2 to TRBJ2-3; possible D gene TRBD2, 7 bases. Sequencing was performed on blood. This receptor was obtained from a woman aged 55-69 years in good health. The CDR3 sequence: CASSLGEGGAGTQYF. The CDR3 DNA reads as TGTGCCAGCAGCTTAGGGGAGGGGGGGGCTGGGACGCAGTATTTT.